This T cell receptor (beta chain) was recovered during a study of T-cell reconstitution after alpha-beta-depleted transplantation in children (dated by TCRdb to the mid-2010s). Looking at the study overall: Using TCR repertoire profiling, the study followed T-cell immune reconstitution in a quantitative way in children after TCRalphabeta/CD19-depleted allogeneic hematopoietic cell transplantation.

The method was PCR. Sequencer: Illumina HiSeq 2500. To normalize quantification of the TCRbeta repertoire, the TCR libraries were built with molecular barcoding that relied on unique molecular identifiers. TCRdb reprocessing: public reads trimmed at Q25 with fastp, clones called with MiXCR, in-frame beta chains kept. Entries that share a CDR3 protein sequence are merged under the most common genes and DNA. Present in this sample are some 590,000 distinct CDR3 sequences, 10% of which were seen just once. Approximately 4.1% of the sample goes to the ten largest clones. Via the germline V gene (reference sequence), CDR1 is GTSNPN and CDR2 SVGIG. Trimming leaves V shorter by 2 bases and J shorter by 6 bases, with the junction holding 8 bases beyond the gene matches. From cysteine to phenylalanine, the CDR3 is 15 amino acids long. This entry keeps only the CDR3 DNA: 45 bases, framed from base 1. This clonotype was seen only a few times. The antigen it binds to is not known. Nothing much larger sits one base from this clone, and base qualities are not available.

This chain is built from TRBV30 and TRBJ2-3, and TRBD2 matches 10 of the central bases. The clonotype comes from a human donor who donated a stem cell graft to a child with acute myeloid leukemia. The input for sequencing was PBMCs from the stem cell graft donor, taken from the stem cell graft. The DNA sequence is given as TGTGCCTGGAGTCGGCTAGCGGGAGAGATGGATACGCAGTATTTT. Translated, it gives CAWSRLAGEMDTQYF.